Each of the 9 T cell receptor beta chains below was sequenced from the same sample in a study of T cell repertoires in cytomegalovirus infection (dated by TCRdb to the late 2010s). Data came from an Illumina HiSeq 1500. TCRdb itself trimmed the public reads at Q25 with fastp, ran MiXCR and retained productive beta chains. Rows merge per CDR3 protein into single entries with the most common DNA and genes. The sample table lists 250,000 to 350,000 distinct CDR3 sequences, more than 20% of them with a count of one. The leading ten clones occupy approximately 15% of the sample. What was sequenced was PBMCs. The receptors come from a human donor in good health (CMV status not recorded). Some clones in this sample may be carry-over from other donors' samples.

The chain couples TRBV10-3 to TRBJ2-2, with D maybe TRBD2 (6 bases). The CDR3 loop spans 16 amino acids. Trimming cost V 9 bases and J 0 bases, with 17 bases left between them. Germline values: CDR1 ENHRY, CDR2 SYGVKD. CDR3 in DNA: TGTGCCATTACCTCATTGGCGGGAACGAACACCGGGGAGCTGTTTTTT. Protein: CAITSLAGTNTGELFF.

This clonotype was counted between two and nine times. The chain recombines TRBV5-1 with TRBJ1-2, with D uncertain. With 0 bases removed from V and 4 bases from J, the gap between germline ends came to 10 bases. CDR3 length: 14 amino acids. Germline CDR1 SGHRS, CDR2 YFSETQ. The CDR3 here is CASSLGQSTYGYTF. CDR3 in DNA: TGCGCCAGCAGCTTGGGGCAGTCGACCTATGGCTACACCTTC. Drawing the rest from reference TRBV5-1 and TRBJ1-2, the complete variable domain is KAGVTQTPRYLIKTRGQQVTLSCSPISGHRSVSWYQQTPGQGLQFLFEYFSETQRNKGNFPGRFSGRQFSNSRSEMNVSTLELGDSALYLCASSLGQSTYGYTFGSGTRLTVV.

J is TRBJ2-4 and V is TRBV11-2, with 8 bases identical to TRBD2. CDR1 and CDR2 (germline): SGHAT, FQNNGV. V was clipped by 5 bases and J by 5 bases; unmatched bases: 2. The CDR3 covers 13 residues. The CDR3 nucleotides are TGTGCCAGCAGCCTGACTAGCGAAAACATTCAGTACTTC. Translating it yields CASSLTSENIQYF.

This clonotype showed up just a few times. The chain has TRBV28 and TRBJ2-7; TRBD1 or TRBD2 may be the D gene (5 bases each). CDR1 is MDHEN, CDR2 SYDVKM, per germline. V lost 7 bases and J lost 4, with 17 bases in between. This CDR3 has 14 amino acids. CDR3: CASIPGRKGYEQYF. CDR3 DNA: TGTGCCAGCATCCCGGGGCGGAAGGGATACGAGCAGTACTTC.

This clonotype has just a few counts. This sequence joins TRBV5-1 and TRBJ1-3; 9 bases are shared with TRBD1. Trimming cost V 5 bases and J 1 base; bases outside gene matches: 4. Germline CDR1 reads SGHRS; CDR2 reads YFSETQ. There are 15 residues in the CDR3. The CDR3 protein is CASREQGASGNTIYF. Written as DNA, the CDR3 is TGCGCCAGCAGAGAACAGGGGGCGTCTGGAAACACCATATATTTT. The variable domain in full, completed from reference TRBV5-1 and TRBJ1-3, reads KAGVTQTPRYLIKTRGQQVTLSCSPISGHRSVSWYQQTPGQGLQFLFEYFSETQRNKGNFPGRFSGRQFSNSRSEMNVSTLELGDSALYLCASREQGASGNTIYFGEGSWLTVV.

This rearrangement joins TRBV7-2 to TRBJ1-2; tentative D call: TRBD1 (5 bases). The CDR3 has 15 residues. Trimming cost V 1 base and J 2 bases, with 11 bases left between them. Germline lookup yields CDR1 SGHTA and CDR2 FQGNSA. For the CDR3, the DNA is TGTGCCAGCAGCTTAGGGCCAGGGCCCAACTATGGCTACACCTTC. It translates to CASSLGPGPNYGYTF.

This clonotype was seen at least ten times. The rearrangement joins TRBV6-1 to TRBJ1-5; 10 nucleotides align to TRBD1. Germline CDR1 reads MNHNS; CDR2 reads SASEGT. CDR3 length: 19 residues. V shed 5 bases and J 5 bases; nucleotides not matched to a gene: 18. The CDR3 region is CASSPNGQGGSGTHQPQHF. Here the CDR3 DNA reads TGTGCCAGCAGTCCCAACGGACAGGGGGGATCAGGAACCCATCAGCCCCAGCATTTT.

About this clonotype itself: This sequence may be a read error, since a much larger clone differs from it by one base. V is TRBV7-8 and J is TRBJ2-6, with D perhaps matching TRBD2 (7 bases). Germline CDR1 reads SGHVS; CDR2 reads FQNEAQ. This CDR3 comprises 15 residues. The V and J ends lost 7 bases and 6 bases respectively, with 16 bases between them. DNA for the CDR3: TGTGCCAGCATTGGGGGGGCGCGTGAGGCCAACGTCCTGACTTTC. Its translation: CASIGGAREANVLTF. The full variable domain, rest sourced from reference TRBV7-8 and TRBJ2-6, is GAGVSQSPRYKVAKRGQDVALRCDPISGHVSLFWYQQALGQGPEFLTYFQNEAQLDKSGLPSDRFFAERPEGSVSTLKIQRTQQEDSAVYLCASIGGAREANVLTFGAGSRLTVL.

This clonotype appeared a few times. The chain is built from TRBV29-1 and TRBJ2-7; the D gene could be TRBD1 or TRBD2 (6 bases each). The V gene lost 6 bases and the J gene lost 4 bases, with 19 bases spanning the gap. Germline V gene lookup returns CDR1 SQVTM and CDR2 ANQGSEA. The CDR3 is made up of 14 amino acids. The CDR3 sequence is CSVRDGGGSYEQYF. DNA of the CDR3: TGCAGCGTACGCGACGGAGGGGGATCGTACGAGCAGTACTTC.